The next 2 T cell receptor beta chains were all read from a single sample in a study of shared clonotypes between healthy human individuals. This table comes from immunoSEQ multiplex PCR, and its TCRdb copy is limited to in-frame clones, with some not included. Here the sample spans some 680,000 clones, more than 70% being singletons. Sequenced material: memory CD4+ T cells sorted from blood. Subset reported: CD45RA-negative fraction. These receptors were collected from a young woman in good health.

The CDR3 sequence is CASSGQLAGGWDEQFF. CDR3 DNA sequence: TGTGCCAGCAGTGGACAACTAGCGGGGGGATGGGATGAGCAGTTCTTC. The chain uses TRBV6-1 and TRBJ2-1; 12 bases fit TRBD2. This CDR3 is 16 amino acids long. V was pared by 4 bases and J by 8 bases, with 9 bases of the junction left unmatched. CDR1 and CDR2 from the germline V gene are MNHNS and SASEGT.

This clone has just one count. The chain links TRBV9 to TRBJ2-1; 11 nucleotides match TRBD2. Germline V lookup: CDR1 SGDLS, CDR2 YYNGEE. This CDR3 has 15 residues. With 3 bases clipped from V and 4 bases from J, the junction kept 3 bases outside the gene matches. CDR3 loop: CASSERLAGYNEQFF. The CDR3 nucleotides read TGTGCCAGCAGCGAAAGACTAGCGGGATACAATGAGCAGTTCTTC.